The clone carrying this T cell receptor (beta chain) has a handful of counts. The antigen is undetermined. The data stem from a study of T-cell memory formation after mild COVID-19. Study details: The TCR clusters were mostly specific to one donor. Study outcomes and limitations: Day 15 to 85 contractors were CD4/CD8 balanced; later expanders leaned CD4+.

Each CDR3 protein is one row after TCRdb ran MiXCR on the 5' RACE reads. The sample lists a few hundred thousand distinct CDR3 sequences; around 15% were seen once. The sequenced sample was PBMCs or a T cell subset sorted from them (not recorded which). This TCR was recovered from a man younger than 35 who had mild COVID-19 (a few samples of this study predate the infection). Cell type and time point are not known.

This CDR3 is CASSLARGSGSLRDTQYF. CDR3 DNA sequence: TGCGCCAGCAGCTTGGCCAGAGGGAGTGGGTCCCTGAGGGATACGCAGTATTTT. This chain joins TRBV5-1 and TRBJ2-3; perhaps TRBD2 as D (5 bases). Germline-derived CDR1 and CDR2 are SGHRS and YFSETQ. V lost 0 bases to trimming and J lost 6 bases, with 23 bases between them. The CDR3 spans 18 residues.